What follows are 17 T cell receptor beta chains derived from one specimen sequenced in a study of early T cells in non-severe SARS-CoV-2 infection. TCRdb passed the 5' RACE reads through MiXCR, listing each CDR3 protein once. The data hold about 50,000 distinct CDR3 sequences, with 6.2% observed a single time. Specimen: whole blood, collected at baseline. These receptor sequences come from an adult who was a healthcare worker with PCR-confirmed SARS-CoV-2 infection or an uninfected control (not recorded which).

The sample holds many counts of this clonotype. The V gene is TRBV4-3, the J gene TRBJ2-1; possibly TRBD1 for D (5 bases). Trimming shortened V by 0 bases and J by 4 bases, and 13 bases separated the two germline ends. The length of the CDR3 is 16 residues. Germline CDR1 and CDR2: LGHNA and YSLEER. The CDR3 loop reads CASSQDLGVAYNEQFF. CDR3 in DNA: TGCGCCAGCAGCCAAGATCTAGGGGTGGCTTACAATGAGCAGTTCTTC.

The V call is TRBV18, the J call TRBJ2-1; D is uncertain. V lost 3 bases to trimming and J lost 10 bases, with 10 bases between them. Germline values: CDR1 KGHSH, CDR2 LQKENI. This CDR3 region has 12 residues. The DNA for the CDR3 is TGTGCCAGCTCACCCGGCCCCGAAGAGCAGTTCTTC. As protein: CASSPGPEEQFF. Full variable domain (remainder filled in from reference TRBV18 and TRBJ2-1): NAGVMQNPRHLVRRRGQEARLRCSPMKGHSHVYWYRQLPEEGLKFMVYLQKENIIDESGMPKERFSAEFPKEGPSILRIQQVVRGDSAAYFCASSPGPEEQFFGPGTRLTVL.

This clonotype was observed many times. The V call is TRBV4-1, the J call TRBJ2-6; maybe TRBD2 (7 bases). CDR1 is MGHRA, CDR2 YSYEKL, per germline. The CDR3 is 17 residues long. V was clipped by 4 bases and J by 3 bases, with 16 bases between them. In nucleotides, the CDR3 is TGCGCCAGCAGCCCCGGAGGGGGGGGCGGTGGGGCCAACGTCCTGACTTTC. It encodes CASSPGGGGGGANVLTF.

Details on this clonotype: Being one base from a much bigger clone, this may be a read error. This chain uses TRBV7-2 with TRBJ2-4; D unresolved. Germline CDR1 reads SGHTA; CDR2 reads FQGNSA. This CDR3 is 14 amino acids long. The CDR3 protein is CASGLSHRQGAQYF. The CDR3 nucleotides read TGTGCCAGCGGCTTAAGCCACCGCCAAGGAGCTCAGTACTTC.

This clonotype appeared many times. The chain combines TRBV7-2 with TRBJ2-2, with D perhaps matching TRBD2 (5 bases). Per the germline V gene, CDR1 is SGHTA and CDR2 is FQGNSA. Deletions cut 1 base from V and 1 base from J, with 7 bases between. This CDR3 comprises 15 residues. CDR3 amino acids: CASSLVRENTGELFF. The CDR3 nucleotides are TGTGCCAGCAGCTTAGTTCGGGAGAACACCGGGGAGCTGTTTTTT.

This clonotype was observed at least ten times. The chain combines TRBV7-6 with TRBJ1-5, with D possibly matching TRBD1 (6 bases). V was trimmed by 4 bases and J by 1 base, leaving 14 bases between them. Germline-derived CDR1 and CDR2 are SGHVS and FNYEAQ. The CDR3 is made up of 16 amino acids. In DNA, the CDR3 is TGTGCCAGCAGCTCAGGGGTGCCCGGGAGCAATCAGCCCCAGCATTTT. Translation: CASSSGVPGSNQPQHF.

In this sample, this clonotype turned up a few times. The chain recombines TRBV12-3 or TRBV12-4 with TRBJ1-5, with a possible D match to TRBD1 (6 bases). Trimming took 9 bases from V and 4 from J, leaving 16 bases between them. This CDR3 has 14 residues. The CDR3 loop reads CASNRRGLNQPQHF. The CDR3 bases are TGTGCCAGTAACCGGCGGGGGCTGAATCAGCCCCAGCATTTT.

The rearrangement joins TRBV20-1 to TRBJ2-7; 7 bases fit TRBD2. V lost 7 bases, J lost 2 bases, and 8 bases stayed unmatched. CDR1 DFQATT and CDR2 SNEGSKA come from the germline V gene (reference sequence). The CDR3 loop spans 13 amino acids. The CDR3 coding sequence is TGCAGTGGTAGCGGGTCTGCCACCTACGAGCAGTACTTC. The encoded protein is CSGSGSATYEQYF.

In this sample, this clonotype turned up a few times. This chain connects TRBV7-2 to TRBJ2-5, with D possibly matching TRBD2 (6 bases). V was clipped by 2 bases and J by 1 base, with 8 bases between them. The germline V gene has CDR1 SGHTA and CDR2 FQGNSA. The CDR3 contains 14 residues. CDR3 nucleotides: TGTGCCAGCAGCTTACGGGGGACCCAAGAGACCCAGTACTTC. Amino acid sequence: CASSLRGTQETQYF.

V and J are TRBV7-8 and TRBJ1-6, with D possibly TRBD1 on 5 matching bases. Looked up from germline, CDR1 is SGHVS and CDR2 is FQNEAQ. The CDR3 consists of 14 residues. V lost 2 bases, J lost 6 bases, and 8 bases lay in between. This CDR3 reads CASSLRDSNSPLHF. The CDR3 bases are TGTGCCAGCAGCTTACGAGACAGTAATTCACCCCTCCACTTT.

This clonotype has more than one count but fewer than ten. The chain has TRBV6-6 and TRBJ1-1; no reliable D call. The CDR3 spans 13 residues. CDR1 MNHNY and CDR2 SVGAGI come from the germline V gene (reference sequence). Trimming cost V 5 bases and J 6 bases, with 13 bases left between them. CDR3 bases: TGTGCCAGCAGTCTCTTAAAGCCCCCTGAAGCTTTCTTT. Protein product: CASSLLKPPEAFF.

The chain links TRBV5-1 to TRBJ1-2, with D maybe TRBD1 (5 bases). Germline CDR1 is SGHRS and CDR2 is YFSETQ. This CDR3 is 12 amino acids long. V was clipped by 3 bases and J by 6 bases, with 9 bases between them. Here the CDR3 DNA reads TGCGCCAGCAGCTGGGGGACGGATGGCTACACCTTC. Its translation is CASSWGTDGYTF. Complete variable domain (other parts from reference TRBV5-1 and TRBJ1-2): KAGVTQTPRYLIKTRGQQVTLSCSPISGHRSVSWYQQTPGQGLQFLFEYFSETQRNKGNFPGRFSGRQFSNSRSEMNVSTLELGDSALYLCASSWGTDGYTFGSGTRLTVV.

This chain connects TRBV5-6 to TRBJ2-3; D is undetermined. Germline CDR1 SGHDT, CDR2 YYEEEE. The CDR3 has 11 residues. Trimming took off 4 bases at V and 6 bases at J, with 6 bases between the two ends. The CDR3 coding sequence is TGTGCCAGCAGCAGGGTGGATACGCAGTATTTT. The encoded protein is CASSRVDTQYF.

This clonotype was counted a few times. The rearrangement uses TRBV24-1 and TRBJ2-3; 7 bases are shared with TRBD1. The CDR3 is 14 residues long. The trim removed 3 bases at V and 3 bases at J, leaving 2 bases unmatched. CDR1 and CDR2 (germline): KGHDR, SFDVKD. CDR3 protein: CATSDLQGTDTQYF. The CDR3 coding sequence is TGTGCCACCAGTGATCTACAGGGGACAGATACGCAGTATTTT.

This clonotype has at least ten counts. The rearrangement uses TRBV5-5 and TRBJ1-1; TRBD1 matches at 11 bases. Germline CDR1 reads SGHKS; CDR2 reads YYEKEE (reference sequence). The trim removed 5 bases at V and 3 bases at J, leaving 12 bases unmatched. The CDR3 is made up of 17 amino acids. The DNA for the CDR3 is TGTGCCAGCAGACGGACAGGGGGCTATAAGGGGGACACTGAAGCTTTCTTT. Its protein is CASRRTGGYKGDTEAFF.

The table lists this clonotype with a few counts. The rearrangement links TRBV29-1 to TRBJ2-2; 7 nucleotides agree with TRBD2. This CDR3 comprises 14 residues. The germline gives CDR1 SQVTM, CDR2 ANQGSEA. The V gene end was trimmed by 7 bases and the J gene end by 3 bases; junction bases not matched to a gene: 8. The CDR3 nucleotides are TGCAGCGCAACCGGGACTACATACACCGGGGAGCTGTTTTTT. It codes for CSATGTTYTGELFF.

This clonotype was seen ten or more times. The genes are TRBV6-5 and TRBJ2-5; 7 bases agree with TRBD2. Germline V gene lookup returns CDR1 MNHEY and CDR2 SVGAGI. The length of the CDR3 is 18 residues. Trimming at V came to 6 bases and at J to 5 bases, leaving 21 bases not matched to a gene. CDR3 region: CASRRRSGWLAVGETQYF. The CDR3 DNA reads TGTGCCAGCAGACGCCGATCGGGTTGGCTAGCGGTCGGGGAGACCCAGTACTTC.